This record concerns one T cell receptor (beta chain) sequence. This clonotype was seen only once. Its target antigen remains unknown. Sequence at one end of the junction differs from germline and may be a read error. These data are taken from a study of CDR3 diversity in severe acne (dated by TCRdb to between 2019 and 2020). The CDR3 holds 14 amino acids from the cysteine to the phenylalanine. The CDR3 DNA has 42 bases and is translated from base 1. The germline V gene gives CDR1 as MNHNS and CDR2 as SASEGT. Library construction relied on PCR. Sequencing was carried out with an Illumina HiSeq 2000. The public reads were reprocessed in TCRdb via fastp at Q25 and MiXCR, keeping in-frame beta chains. CDR3 protein duplicates are merged, each entry listing the most common genes and DNA. This sample has 85,000 to 120,000 distinct CDR3 sequences in its table, and 51% of those were observed once. Around 12% of the sample comes from the top ten.

The chain is assembled from TRBV6-1 and TRBJ2-7, with the D gene not clear enough to name. The clonotype was recovered from a male donor with acne. Sequenced input: blood. Here the CDR3 is given as CAISESGRTYEQYF. The bases are TGTGCCATCAGTGAGTCCGGTAGAACCTACGAGCAGTACTTC.